Included here is one TCR beta chain sequence, with context. Caucasian individuals from Russia who were healthy and aged 6 to 90 acted as donors. Then a second PCR, running roughly 7 to 11 cycles, was carried out with a sample-barcoded 5' primer and a J-beta primer mix. Each CDR3 protein gets one entry after TCRdb re-called the 5' RACE reads with MiXCR. The sample lists fewer than 950,000 distinct CDR3 sequences; around 34% were seen once. The data are from a study of blood T cells in healthy people across ages. Germline CDR1 is SGHRS and CDR2 is YFSETQ. The CDR3 extends over 15 amino acids. The V gene end was trimmed by 6 bases and the J gene end by 8 bases; junction bases not matched to a gene: 10.

The sample consisted of blood. The sequence derives from a man between 18 and 29 years old in good health. The gene calls are TRBV5-1 and TRBJ2-1; 11 bases align to TRBD1. CDR3 loop: CASKIGTGGYDEQFF. Written as DNA, the CDR3 is TGCGCCAGCAAGATCGGGACAGGGGGTTACGATGAGCAGTTCTTC.